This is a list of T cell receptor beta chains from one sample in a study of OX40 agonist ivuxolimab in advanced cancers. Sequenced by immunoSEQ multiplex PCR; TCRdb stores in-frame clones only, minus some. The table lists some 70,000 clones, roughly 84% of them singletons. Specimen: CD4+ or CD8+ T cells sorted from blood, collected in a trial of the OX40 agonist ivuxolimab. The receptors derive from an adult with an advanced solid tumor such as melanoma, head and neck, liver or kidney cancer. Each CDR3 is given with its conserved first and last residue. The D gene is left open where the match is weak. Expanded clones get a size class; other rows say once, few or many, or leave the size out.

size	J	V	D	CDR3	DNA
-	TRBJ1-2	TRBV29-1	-	CSVGQAIGFGYTF	TGCAGCGTTGGACAGGCAATAGGGTTTGGCTACACCTTC
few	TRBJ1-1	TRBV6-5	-	CASTSPGGRTEAFF	TGTGCCAGCACCTCACCCGGGGGGCGTACTGAAGCTTTCTTT
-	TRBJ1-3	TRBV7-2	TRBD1	CASSRPGQGAPSGGNTIYF	TGTGCCAGCAGCCGGCCGGGACAGGGGGCACCATCAGGAGGAAACACCATATATTTT
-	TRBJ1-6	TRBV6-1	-	CASRGGVNSPLHF	TGTGCCAGCAGAGGAGGGGTCAATTCACCCCTCCACTTT
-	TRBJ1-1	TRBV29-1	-	CSVSLNAEAFF	TGCAGCGTTTCCTTAAACGCTGAAGCTTTCTTT
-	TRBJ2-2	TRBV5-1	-	CASSLPSPGELFF	TGCGCCAGCAGTTTACCCTCGCCCGGGGAGCTGTTTTTT
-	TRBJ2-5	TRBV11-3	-	CASSLGGQETQYF	TGTGCCAGCAGCTTAGGGGGCCAAGAGACCCAGTACTTC
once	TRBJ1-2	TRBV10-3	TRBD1	CAISESHGTGNGYTF	TGTGCCATCAGTGAGTCGCACGGGACAGGGAATGGCTACACCTTC
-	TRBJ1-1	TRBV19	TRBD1	CASSSGQGAFAEAFF	TGTGCCAGTAGTAGCGGACAGGGGGCTTTCGCTGAAGCTTTCTTT
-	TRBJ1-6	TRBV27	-	CASRPGVNSPLHF	TGTGCCAGCCGCCCCGGAGTTAATTCACCCCTCCACTTT
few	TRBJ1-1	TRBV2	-	CASNQGVTEAFF	TGTGCCAGCAACCAGGGAGTCACTGAAGCTTTCTTT
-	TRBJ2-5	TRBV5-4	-	CASSPRGQAAKETQYF	TGTGCCAGCAGCCCTCGTGGTCAAGCGGCAAAAGAGACCCAGTACTTC
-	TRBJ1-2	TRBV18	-	CASSPGVRDYGYTF	TGTGCCAGCTCACCTGGGGTGCGCGACTATGGCTACACCTTC
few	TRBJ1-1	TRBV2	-	CASRRASRNTEAFF	TGTGCCAGCAGGCGGGCCTCGAGGAACACTGAAGCTTTCTTT
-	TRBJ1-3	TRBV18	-	CASSGVGNTIYF	TGTGCCAGCTCAGGGGTCGGAAACACCATATATTTT
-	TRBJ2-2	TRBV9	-	CASSVEPAKGELFF	TGTGCCAGCAGCGTAGAACCCGCCAAAGGGGAGCTGTTTTTT
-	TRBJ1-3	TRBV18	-	CASSPSGGRGNTIYF	TGTGCCAGCTCACCATCTGGGGGACGTGGAAACACCATATATTTT
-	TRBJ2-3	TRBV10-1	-	CASSEFTTDTQYF	TGCGCCAGCAGTGAGTTTACCACAGATACGCAGTATTTT
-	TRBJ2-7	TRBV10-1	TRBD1	CASSRAGTGAYEQYF	TGCGCCAGCAGTCGCGCCGGGACAGGGGCCTACGAGCAGTACTTC
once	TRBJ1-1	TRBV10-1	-	CASSEGQRAFF	TGCGCCAGCAGTGAGGGACAACGAGCTTTCTTT
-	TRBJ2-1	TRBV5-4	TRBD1	CASTLLDRYNEQFF	TGTGCCAGCACCCTACTGGACAGGTACAATGAGCAGTTCTTC
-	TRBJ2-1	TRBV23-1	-	CALSWAGGLNEQFF	TGCGCCCTCAGTTGGGCGGGCGGCCTCAATGAGCAGTTCTTC
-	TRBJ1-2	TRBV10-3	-	CAISEPDNYGYTF	TGTGCCATCAGTGAGCCGGATAACTATGGCTACACCTTC
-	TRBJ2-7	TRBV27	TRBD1	CASRRGQGARVEYF	TGTGCCAGCAGAAGGGGACAGGGGGCGCGGGTGGAGTACTTC
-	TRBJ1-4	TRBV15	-	CATSRGGSLNEKLFF	TGTGCCACCAGCAGAGGAGGGAGCCTAAATGAAAAACTGTTTTTT
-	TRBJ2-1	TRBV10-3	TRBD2	CAIKSSSGEIYNEQFF	TGTGCCATCAAGTCGTCTAGCGGTGAGATTTACAATGAGCAGTTCTTC
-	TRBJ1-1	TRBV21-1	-	CASSPQLPEGQLNTEAFF	TGTGCCAGCAGCCCACAATTACCCGAGGGACAGCTTAACACTGAAGCTTTCTTT
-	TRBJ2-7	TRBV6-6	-	CASSSNSYEQYF	TGTGCCAGCAGTTCCAACTCCTACGAGCAGTACTTC
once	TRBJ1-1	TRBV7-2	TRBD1	CASSYRGMNTEAFF	TGTGCCAGCAGCTACAGGGGCATGAACACTGAAGCTTTCTTT
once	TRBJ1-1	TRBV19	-	CASSIEQPGHLWTEAFF	TGTGCCAGTAGTATAGAACAGCCAGGCCATCTGTGGACTGAAGCTTTCTTT
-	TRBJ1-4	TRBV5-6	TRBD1	CASSLVGQGDFEKLFF	TGTGCCAGCAGCTTGGTAGGACAGGGGGATTTCGAAAAACTGTTTTTT
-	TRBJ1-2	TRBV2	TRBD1	CASSLTGSNYGYTF	TGTGCCAGCAGCCTGACAGGGTCGAACTATGGCTACACCTTC
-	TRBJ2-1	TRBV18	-	CASSPRTWSGENEQFF	TGTGCCAGCTCACCACGAACATGGTCAGGGGAAAATGAGCAGTTCTTC
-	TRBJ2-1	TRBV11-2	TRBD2	CASGASGGRYNEQFF	TGTGCCAGCGGCGCTAGCGGGGGAAGGTACAATGAGCAGTTCTTC
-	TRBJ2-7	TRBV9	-	CASSVGTTLGLGYEQYF	TGTGCCAGCAGCGTAGGTACGACCTTGGGGCTTGGCTACGAGCAGTACTTC
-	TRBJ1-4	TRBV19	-	CASSLGGSTNEKLFF	TGTGCCAGTAGTCTCGGGGGTTCAACTAATGAAAAACTGTTTTTT
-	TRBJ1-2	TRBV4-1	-	CASSQVGFAEGYTF	TGCGCCAGCAGCCAAGTCGGGTTCGCGGAGGGCTACACCTTC
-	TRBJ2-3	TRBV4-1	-	CASSQAWASSTDTQYF	TGCGCCAGCAGCCAAGCCTGGGCTAGCAGCACAGATACGCAGTATTTT
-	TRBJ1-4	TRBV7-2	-	CASSWNQGQGEKLFF	TGTGCCAGCAGCTGGAACCAGGGGCAGGGTGAAAAACTGTTTTTT
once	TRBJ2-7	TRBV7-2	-	CASSLGPRQNYEQYF	TGTGCCAGCAGCTTGGGACCGAGACAGAATTACGAGCAGTACTTC
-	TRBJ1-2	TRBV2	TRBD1	CASSLSRDSSYGYTF	TGTGCCAGCAGCCTTTCCCGGGACAGCAGCTATGGCTACACCTTC
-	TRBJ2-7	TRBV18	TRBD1	CASSIGTATYEQYF	TGTGCCAGCTCAATTGGGACAGCCACCTACGAGCAGTACTTC
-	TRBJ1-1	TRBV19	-	CASGAKASVNTEAFF	TGTGCCAGTGGCGCCAAAGCGTCGGTGAACACTGAAGCTTTCTTT
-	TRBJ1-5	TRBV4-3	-	CASSQARGSNQPQHF	TGCGCCAGCAGCCAAGCACGTGGGAGCAATCAGCCCCAGCATTTT
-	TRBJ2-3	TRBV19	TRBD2	CASSRQKTSGAGPGPDTQYF	TGTGCCAGTAGCCGACAGAAAACTAGCGGGGCGGGCCCTGGGCCAGATACGCAGTATTTT
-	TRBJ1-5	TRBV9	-	CASSVSADQPQHF	TGTGCCAGCAGCGTATCGGCGGACCAGCCCCAGCATTTT
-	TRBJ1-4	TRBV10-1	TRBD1	CATPPGTGEEKLFF	TGCGCCACCCCCCCTGGGACAGGGGAAGAAAAACTGTTTTTT
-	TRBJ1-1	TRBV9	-	CASSVARQNSEAFF	TGTGCCAGCAGCGTAGCTCGGCAGAACTCTGAAGCTTTCTTT
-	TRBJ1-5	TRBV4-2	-	CASSQAQSQPQHF	TGTGCCAGCAGCCAAGCTCAGTCTCAGCCCCAGCATTTT
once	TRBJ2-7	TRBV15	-	CATSRDGTYEQYF	TGTGCCACCAGCAGAGATGGAACCTACGAGCAGTACTTC
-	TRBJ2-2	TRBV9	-	CASSVEGGRFSGELFF	TGTGCCAGCAGCGTAGAGGGGGGCCGATTCAGCGGGGAGCTGTTTTTT
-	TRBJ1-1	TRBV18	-	CASSPQFLADTEAFF	TGTGCCAGCTCACCACAGTTTCTGGCAGACACTGAAGCTTTCTTT
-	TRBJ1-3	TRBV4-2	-	CASSQEKHSGNTIYF	TGTGCCAGCAGCCAAGAAAAACACTCTGGAAACACCATATATTTT